Each of the 7 T cell receptor beta chains below was sequenced from the same sample in a study of T cell responses to AZD1222 COVID-19 vaccine. The method was immunoSEQ multiplex PCR; TCRdb's version includes in-frame clones alone and lacks a portion of them. Here the sample spans about 150,000 clones, around 90% being singletons. This specimen consisted of peripheral blood, obtained on day 0 of AZD1222 vaccination. These receptors all come from an adult in good health.

This clone occurred once. This chain uses TRBV6-5 with TRBJ1-3; D perhaps matches TRBD1 (6 bases). The V and J ends lost 2 bases and 4 bases respectively, with 12 bases between them. Germline CDR1 and CDR2: MNHEY and SVGAGI. The CDR3 extends over 15 amino acids. CDR3 nucleotide sequence: TGTGCCAGCAGTTACGGGGGGCAGAGGGGAAACACCATATATTTT. Residues: CASSYGGQRGNTIYF.

This chain connects TRBV4-3 to TRBJ1-1; tentative D call: TRBD1 (5 bases). Germline V gene sequence: CDR1 LGHNA, CDR2 YSLEER. The CDR3 sequence is 13 residues long. V was clipped by 2 bases and J by 6 bases, with 10 bases between them. The CDR3 sequence: CASSQWGAPEAFF. The CDR3 DNA sequence: TGCGCCAGCAGCCAATGGGGCGCGCCTGAAGCTTTCTTT.

The chain carries TRBV19 and TRBJ2-7; 11 positions match TRBD1. Germline values: CDR1 LNHDA, CDR2 SQIVND (reference sequence). This CDR3 is 17 amino acids long. The V and J ends lost 5 bases and 1 base, in that order; junction bases with no gene match: 10. CDR3 sequence reads: CASSHPGGTGGSYEQYF. The CDR3 DNA reads TGTGCCAGTAGTCATCCCGGGGGGACAGGGGGTTCCTACGAGCAGTACTTC.

V is TRBV5-1 and J is TRBJ2-7; D may match TRBD1 or TRBD2 (5 bases each). This CDR3 is 14 amino acids long. V lost 2 bases, J lost 3 bases, and 12 bases lay in between. Germline values: CDR1 SGHRS, CDR2 YFSETQ. The CDR3 here is CASSFRGGIYEQYF. CDR3 DNA: TGCGCCAGCAGCTTCCGGGGCGGAATCTACGAGCAGTACTTC. The full variable domain, in which reference TRBV5-1 and TRBJ2-7 provide the parts outside the CDR3, is KAGVTQTPRYLIKTRGQQVTLSCSPISGHRSVSWYQQTPGQGLQFLFEYFSETQRNKGNFPGRFSGRQFSNSRSEMNVSTLELGDSALYLCASSFRGGIYEQYFGPGTRLTVT.

The V and J genes are TRBV18 and TRBJ1-6, with no clear D. Trimming cost V 4 bases and J 6 bases, with 10 bases left between them. Germline V lookup: CDR1 KGHSH, CDR2 LQKENI. This CDR3 has 14 amino acids. CDR3 loop: CASSQGVGNSPLHF. CDR3 DNA: TGTGCCAGCTCACAGGGTGTCGGTAATTCACCCCTCCACTTT.

V gene TRBV13 combines with J gene TRBJ2-3; D gene unclear. Germline V lookup: CDR1 PRHDT, CDR2 FYEKMQ (reference sequence). CDR3 length: 15 residues. V shed 0 bases and J shed 6 bases, with 13 bases lying between them. The CDR3 protein is CASSLGLLGLDTQYF. The CDR3 DNA reads TGTGCCAGCAGCTTAGGCCTTCTTGGCTTGGATACGCAGTATTTT.

This chain joins TRBV28 and TRBJ1-5; D uncertain. The CDR3 is made up of 15 amino acids. V was pared by 6 bases and J by 1 base, with 13 bases between. Germline CDR1 is MDHEN and CDR2 is SYDVKM. This chain's CDR3 is CASSLGSGSNQPQHF. Written as DNA, the CDR3 is TGTGCCAGCAGCCTTGGGTCGGGGAGCAATCAGCCCCAGCATTTT.